The sequence of this T cell receptor beta chain was determined in a study of OX40 agonist ivuxolimab in advanced cancers. As for the study in general: Patients with hepatocellular carcinoma, melanoma, renal cell or head and neck cancer made up the dose-escalation patients.

The junction had 15 bases not matched to a gene; V was cut back by 6 bases and J by 0 bases. CDR1 is MGHRA and CDR2 is YSYEKL in the germline V gene. CDR3 length: 18 amino acids. Sequencing used immunoSEQ multiplex PCR; TCRdb keeps in-frame clones, though not all of them. The sample includes about 27,000 clones, approximately 78% of them seen just once. Comment on this clone: Its antigen is as yet unknown.

Findings and limits, study-wide: Clonal expansion among partial responders at 0.1-3.0 mg/kg ranked near the lowest.

The TCR comes from an adult with an advanced solid tumor such as melanoma, head and neck, liver or kidney cancer. Sequencing used CD4+ or CD8+ T cells sorted from blood, obtained in a trial of the OX40 agonist ivuxolimab. The chain couples TRBV4-1 to TRBJ2-3; TRBD2 matches 7 bases. CDR3 residues: CASSQNYRAGPSTDTQYF. The CDR3 nucleotides are TGCGCCAGCAGTCAAAATTACAGAGCGGGACCTAGCACAGATACGCAGTATTTT.